Reported below is one T cell receptor beta chain. What it binds is not known. This record belongs to a study of cytomegalovirus exposure and HLA in healthy donors. General observations from the study: Among TCR beta chains, those listed as cytomegalovirus-associated numbered over 150.

In the PCR, 60 Vbeta and 13 Jbeta primers were used. Profiled with immunoSEQ multiplex PCR; TCRdb holds only in-frame clones, not every one. Found here are 100,000 to 150,000 clones, almost 80% of them singletons; the top ten hold 1.3% to 1.5%. V was trimmed by 4 bases and J by 5 bases, leaving 14 bases between them. The CDR3 runs to 14 residues. Looked up from germline, CDR1 is MNHNY and CDR2 is SVGAGI (reference sequence). V and J are TRBV6-6 and TRBJ1-1; a weak D match, TRBD1 (6 bases). The origin of this receptor is a female donor in good health and CMV-seronegative. Sequences were obtained from PBMCs. The CDR3 nucleotides are TGTGCCAGCAGTTCCGGAGGGGGGGAAACTGAAGCTTTCTTT. It specifies CASSSGGGETEAFF.